This TCR beta chain derives from a study of T cell changes during pregnancy in multiple sclerosis. V was cut by 4 bases and J by 2 bases, with 14 bases left in between. The germline gives CDR1 MNHGY, CDR2 SAAAGT. CDR3 size: 15 residues. Some clones are missing from TCRdb's copy, which holds only in-frame ones; the method was immunoSEQ multiplex PCR. The sample holds about 97,000 clones; about 91% are singletons and the top ten take over 2.5%. V usage is TRBV6-8 and J usage is TRBJ1-2; tentative D call: TRBD1 (5 bases). The TCR comes from a female donor with multiple sclerosis, enrolled in a pregnancy study. The specimen comprised peripheral blood, sampled in the second trimester of pregnancy. The CDR3: CASSCGAATNYGYTF. The DNA of the CDR3 is TGTGCCAGCAGTTGTGGGGCAGCTACCAACTATGGCTACACCTTC.